This T cell receptor beta chain was captured by sequencing in a study of T cells after yellow fever vaccination. TCRdb re-called the 5' RACE reads with MiXCR, one entry per CDR3 protein. Of roughly 340,000 distinct CDR3 sequences listed, 8.7% are singletons. This clonotype has ten or more counts. V lost 4 bases and J 0 bases, leaving 13 bases between the germline ends. The CDR3 is 14 residues long. Per germline, CDR1 SQVTM and CDR2 ANQGSEA. This chain uses TRBV29-1 with TRBJ2-7; no firm D call. Sequenced here: PBMCs, sampled on the day of the first yellow fever vaccination. The sequence derives from a young man who received the YFV17D yellow fever vaccine. The CDR3 sequence: CSVGGQRSSYEQYF. CDR3 sequence (DNA): TGCAGCGTTGGGGGTCAGAGGAGCTCCTACGAGCAGTACTTC.